This T cell receptor beta chain was identified during a study of T-cell memory formation after mild COVID-19. This clonotype was seen more than once but under ten times. V lost 7 bases to trimming and J lost 6 bases; unmatched junction nucleotides: 7. Germline V gene sequence: CDR1 MNHNY, CDR2 SVGAGI (reference sequence). There are 14 residues in the CDR3. TCRdb itself ran the 5' RACE reads through MiXCR, one entry per CDR3 protein. Of roughly 170,000 distinct CDR3 sequences listed, roughly 18% are singletons. Sequencing was done on a sample of PBMCs or a T cell subset sorted from them (not recorded which). This receptor was identified in a man aged 18 to 29 who had mild COVID-19 (a few samples of this study predate the infection). Cell type and time point are not known. V and J are TRBV6-6 and TRBJ2-2; 8 positions match TRBD1. The CDR3 DNA reads TGTGCCAGCATCGGGACAGGTGGAGCCGGGGAGCTGTTTTTT. Translation: CASIGTGGAGELFF.